The rows below give T cell receptor beta chains drawn from one sample of a study of cytomegalovirus exposure and HLA in healthy donors. Profiling relied on immunoSEQ multiplex PCR, and the TCRdb table lists in-frame clones only, not all of them. This sample carries over 100,000 clones, roughly 76% of them seen once, and the ten largest clones take approximately 7.7%. Sequenced sample: PBMCs. These receptors were collected from a woman in her 50s in good health and CMV-seropositive. CDR3s include the opening cysteine and the closing phenylalanine or tryptophan. D genes are given only for firm matches. Clone size is shown for a subset of rows, as once, few, many or a class of expanded clone.

cdr3_aa cdr3_nt d_call j_call clone_size v_call
CAWNQTGCFGPQHF TGTGCCTGGAACCAAACAGGTTGTTTCGGCCCCCAGCATTTT . TRBJ1-5 few TRBV30
CASRRVSGNTDTQYF TGTGCCAGCCGACGGGTTAGCGGGAACACAGATACGCAGTATTTT TRBD2 TRBJ2-3 few TRBV27
CASSQSSSGGAEQYF TGTGCCAGCAGTCAGAGCTCGAGCGGGGGGGCCGAGCAGTACTTC TRBD2 TRBJ2-7 . TRBV6-6
CASRPRGGDSPLHF TGTGCCAGCAGGCCACGGGGGGGGGACTCACCCCTCCACTTT . TRBJ1-6 . TRBV7-2
CASSARTGGDTEAFF TGTGCCAGCAGCGCCCGGACAGGGGGTGACACTGAAGCTTTCTTT TRBD1 TRBJ1-1 . TRBV5-8
CASSIAVSGANGLTF TGTGCCAGTAGTATTGCTGTCTCTGGGGCCAACGGCCTGACTTTC . TRBJ2-6 . TRBV19
CSSSPPPTGLALFF TGTTCCAGCAGCCCCCCCCCGACAGGATTGGCGCTGTTTTTT . TRBJ2-2 . TRBV7-9
CASSLGLLEQFF TGTGCCAGCAGCTTGGGACTCCTTGAGCAGTTCTTC . TRBJ2-1 . TRBV5-4
CASSIQGGVPQPQHF TGTGCCAGCAGTATACAGGGAGGGGTTCCTCAGCCCCAGCATTTT . TRBJ1-5 . TRBV2
CSTRSISYNEQFF TGCAGCACCCGGTCTATCTCCTACAATGAGCAGTTCTTC . TRBJ2-1 . TRBV29-1
CASSLGGTEVTGELFF TGCGCCAGCAGCTTGGGAGGGACAGAGGTCACCGGGGAGCTGTTTTTT TRBD1 TRBJ2-2 . TRBV5-1
CAISRGGLEAFF TGTGCCATCAGCCGGGGGGGGTTAGAAGCTTTCTTT . TRBJ1-1 few TRBV10-3
CASSPQGARVSGNTIYF TGTGCCAGCTCACCGCAGGGGGCTCGAGTATCTGGAAACACCATATATTTT TRBD1 TRBJ1-3 . TRBV18
CASSLGGQGSVEQYF TGTGCCAGCAGCTTGGGCGGACAGGGGTCGGTGGAGCAGTACTTC TRBD1 TRBJ2-7 . TRBV5-4
CASSLGTSYNEQFF TGTGCCAGCAGCTTAGGGACTAGCTACAATGAGCAGTTCTTC TRBD2 TRBJ2-1 . TRBV7-9
CASSHPTGGLYEQYF TGTGCCAGCAGTCACCCGACAGGGGGCCTCTACGAGCAGTACTTC TRBD1 TRBJ2-7 . TRBV6-5
CASGFLGLGAYNEQFF TGTGCTAGTGGTTTCCTGGGACTAGGGGCTTACAATGAGCAGTTCTTC TRBD2 TRBJ2-1 few TRBV12-5
CASSLVRGETQYF TGTGCCAGCAGCTTGGTCAGGGGGGAGACCCAGTACTTC TRBD1 TRBJ2-5 . TRBV5-4
CASSLRTGGSEAFF TGTGCCAGCAGCTTGAGGACAGGGGGCTCTGAAGCTTTCTTT TRBD1 TRBJ1-1 few TRBV5-6
CASSLTLGGYTDTQYF TGTGCCAGCAGCTTAACGCTGGGGGGATATACAGATACGCAGTATTTT . TRBJ2-3 once TRBV11-2
CASSSTGTGGGYTF TGTGCCAGCAGCTCGACCGGGACAGGGGGCGGCTACACCTTC TRBD1 TRBJ1-2 . TRBV11-2
CAISQTSGSGGELFF TGTGCCATCAGTCAGACTAGCGGGAGCGGCGGGGAGCTGTTTTTT TRBD2 TRBJ2-2 . TRBV10-3
CASRPGQGGTGELFF TGCGCCAGCAGACCCGGACAGGGGGGGACCGGGGAGCTGTTTTTT TRBD1 TRBJ2-2 . TRBV5-1
CASSPETSADTQYF TGTGCCAGCAGCCCTGAGACTAGCGCAGATACGCAGTATTTT TRBD2 TRBJ2-3 . TRBV7-2
CASSRQVNEKLFF TGTGCCAGCAGTAGACAGGTTAATGAAAAACTGTTTTTT . TRBJ1-4 . TRBV27
CASSLTSGGAYEQYF TGCGCCAGCAGCCTTACTAGCGGGGGGGCCTACGAGCAGTACTTC TRBD2 TRBJ2-7 . TRBV5-1
CASSSDSADTQYF TGTGCCAGCAGCTCCGACAGTGCAGATACGCAGTATTTT . TRBJ2-3 few TRBV7-3
CASSGEGEGQETQYF TGTGCCAGCAGCGGCGAGGGGGAAGGCCAAGAGACCCAGTACTTC . TRBJ2-5 . TRBV7-6
CASSPLPSTGNTEAFF TGTGCCAGCTCACCACTCCCATCGACAGGGAACACTGAAGCTTTCTTT . TRBJ1-1 . TRBV18
CSSSPRTSDEQFF TGTTCCAGCAGCCCACGGACTAGCGATGAGCAGTTCTTC TRBD2 TRBJ2-1 . TRBV7-9
CASSQAPAGGTEQFF TGCGCCAGCAGCCAAGCGCCAGCGGGGGGAACCGAGCAGTTCTTC TRBD2 TRBJ2-1 . TRBV4-1
CASGGENAYEQYF TGTGCCAGCGGTGGGGAGAATGCCTACGAGCAGTACTTC . TRBJ2-7 . TRBV5-8